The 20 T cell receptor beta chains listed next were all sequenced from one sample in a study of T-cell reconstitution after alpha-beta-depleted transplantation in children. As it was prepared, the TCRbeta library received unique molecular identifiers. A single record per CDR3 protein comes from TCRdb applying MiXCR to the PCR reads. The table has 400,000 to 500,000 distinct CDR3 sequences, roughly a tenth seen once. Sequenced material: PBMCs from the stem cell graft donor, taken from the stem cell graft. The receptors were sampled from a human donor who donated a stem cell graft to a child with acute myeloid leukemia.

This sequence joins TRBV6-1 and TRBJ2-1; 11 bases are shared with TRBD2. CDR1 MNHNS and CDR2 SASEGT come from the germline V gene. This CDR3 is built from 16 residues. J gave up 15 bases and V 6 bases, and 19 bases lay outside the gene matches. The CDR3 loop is CASRAGLAVGRIGMFF. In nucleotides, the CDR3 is TGTGCCAGCAGAGCGGGACTAGCGGTGGGCCGCATTGGGATGTTCTTC.

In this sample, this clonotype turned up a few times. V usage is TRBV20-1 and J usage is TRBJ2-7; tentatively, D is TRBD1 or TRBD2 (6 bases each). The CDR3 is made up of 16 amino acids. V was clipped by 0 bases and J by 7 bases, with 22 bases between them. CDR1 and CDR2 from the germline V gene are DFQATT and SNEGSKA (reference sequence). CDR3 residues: CSARDHPWSGGGEQYF. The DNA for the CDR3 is TGCAGTGCTAGAGATCACCCGTGGAGCGGAGGGGGGGAGCAGTACTTC.

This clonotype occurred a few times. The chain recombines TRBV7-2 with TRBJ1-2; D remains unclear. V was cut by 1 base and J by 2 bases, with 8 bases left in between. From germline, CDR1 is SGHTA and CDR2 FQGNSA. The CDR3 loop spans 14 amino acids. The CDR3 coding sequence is TGTGCCAGCAGCTTAGGGCCGATGAACTATGGCTACACCTTC. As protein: CASSLGPMNYGYTF. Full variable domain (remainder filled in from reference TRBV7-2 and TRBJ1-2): GAGVSQSPSNKVTEKGKDVELRCDPISGHTALYWYRQSLGQGLEFLIYFQGNSAPDKSGLPSDRFSAERTGGSVSTLTIQRTQQEDSAVYLCASSLGPMNYGYTFGSGTRLTVV.

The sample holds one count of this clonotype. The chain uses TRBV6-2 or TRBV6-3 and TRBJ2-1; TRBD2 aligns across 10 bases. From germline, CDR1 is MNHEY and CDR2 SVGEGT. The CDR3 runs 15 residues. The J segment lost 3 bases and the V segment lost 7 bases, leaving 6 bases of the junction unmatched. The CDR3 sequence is CASNVAGGYYNEQFF. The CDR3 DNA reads TGTGCCAGCAACGTAGCGGGAGGCTACTACAATGAGCAGTTCTTC.

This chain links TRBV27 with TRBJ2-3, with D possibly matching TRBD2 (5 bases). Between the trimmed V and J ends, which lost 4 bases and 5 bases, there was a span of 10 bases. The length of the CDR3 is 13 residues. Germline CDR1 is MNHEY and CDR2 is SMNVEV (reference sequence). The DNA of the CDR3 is TGTGCCAGCAGTTCCTTAAGCGGAGATACGCAGTATTTT. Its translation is CASSSLSGDTQYF.

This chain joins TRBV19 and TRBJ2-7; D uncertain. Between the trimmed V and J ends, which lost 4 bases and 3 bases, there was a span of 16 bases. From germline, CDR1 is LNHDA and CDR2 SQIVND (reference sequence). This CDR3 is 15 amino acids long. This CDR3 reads CASSTLVGEDYEQYF. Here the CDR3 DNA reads TGTGCCAGTAGTACGCTAGTAGGAGAAGACTACGAGCAGTACTTC. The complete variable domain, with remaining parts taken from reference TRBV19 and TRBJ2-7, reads DGGITQSPKYLFRKEGQNVTLSCEQNLNHDAMYWYRQDPGQGLRLIYYSQIVNDFQKGDIAEGYSVSREKKESFPLTVTSAQKNPTAFYLCASSTLVGEDYEQYFGPGTRLTVT.

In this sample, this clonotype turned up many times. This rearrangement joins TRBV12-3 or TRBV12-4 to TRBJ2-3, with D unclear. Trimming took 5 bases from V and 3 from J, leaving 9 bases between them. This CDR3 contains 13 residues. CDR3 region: CASSPDTTDTQYF. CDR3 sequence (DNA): TGTGCCAGCAGTCCCGACACAACAGATACGCAGTATTTT.

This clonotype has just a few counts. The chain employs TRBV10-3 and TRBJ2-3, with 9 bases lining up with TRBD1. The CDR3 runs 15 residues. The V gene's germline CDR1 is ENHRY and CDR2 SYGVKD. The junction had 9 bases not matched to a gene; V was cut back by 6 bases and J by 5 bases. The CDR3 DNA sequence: TGTGCCATCAGCTCCCGGGACAGGGCGGGAGATACGCAGTATTTT. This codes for CAISSRDRAGDTQYF.

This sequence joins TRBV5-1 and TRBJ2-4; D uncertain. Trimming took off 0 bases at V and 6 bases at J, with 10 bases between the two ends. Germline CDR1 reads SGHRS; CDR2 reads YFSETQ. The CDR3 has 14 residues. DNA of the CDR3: TGCGCCAGCAGCTTGGTCGGGTCAGCAAACATTCAGTACTTC. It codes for CASSLVGSANIQYF.

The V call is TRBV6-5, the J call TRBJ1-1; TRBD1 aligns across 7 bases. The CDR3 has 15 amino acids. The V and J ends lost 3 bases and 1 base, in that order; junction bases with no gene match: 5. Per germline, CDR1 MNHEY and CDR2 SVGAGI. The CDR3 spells CASSYLQGGNTEAFF. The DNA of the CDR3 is TGTGCCAGCAGTTATTTGCAGGGGGGGAACACTGAAGCTTTCTTT.

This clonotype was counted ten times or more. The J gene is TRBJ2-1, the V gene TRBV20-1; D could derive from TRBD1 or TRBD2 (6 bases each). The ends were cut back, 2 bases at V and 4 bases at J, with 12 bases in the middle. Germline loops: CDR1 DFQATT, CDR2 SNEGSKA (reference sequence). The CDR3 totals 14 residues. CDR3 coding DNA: TGCAGTGCTAGACTGAGGGGGGTTTACAATGAGCAGTTCTTC. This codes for CSARLRGVYNEQFF.

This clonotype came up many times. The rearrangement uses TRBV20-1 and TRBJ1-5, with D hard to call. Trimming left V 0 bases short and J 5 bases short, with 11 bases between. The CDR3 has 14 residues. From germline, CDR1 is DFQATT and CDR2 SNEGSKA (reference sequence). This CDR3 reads CSARDPTTDQPQHF. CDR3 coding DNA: TGCAGTGCTAGAGATCCGACAACCGATCAGCCCCAGCATTTT.

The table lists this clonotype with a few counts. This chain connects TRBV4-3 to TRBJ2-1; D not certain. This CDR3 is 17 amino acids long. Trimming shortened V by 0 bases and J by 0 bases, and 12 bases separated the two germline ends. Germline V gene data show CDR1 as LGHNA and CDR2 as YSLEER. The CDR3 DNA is TGCGCCAGCAGCCAAGATTTTGGCTTCAGCTCCTACAATGAGCAGTTCTTC. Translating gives CASSQDFGFSSYNEQFF.

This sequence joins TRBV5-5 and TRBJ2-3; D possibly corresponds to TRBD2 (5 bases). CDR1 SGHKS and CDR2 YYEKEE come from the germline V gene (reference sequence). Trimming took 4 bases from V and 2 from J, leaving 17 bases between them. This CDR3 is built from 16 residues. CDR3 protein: CASSPTFAGLTDTQYF. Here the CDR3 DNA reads TGTGCCAGCAGCCCCACCTTCGCAGGACTCACAGATACGCAGTATTTT.

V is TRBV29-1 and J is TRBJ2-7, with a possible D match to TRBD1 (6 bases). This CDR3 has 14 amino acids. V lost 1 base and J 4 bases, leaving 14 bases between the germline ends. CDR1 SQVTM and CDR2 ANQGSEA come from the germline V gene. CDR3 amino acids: CSVEARGLFYEQYF. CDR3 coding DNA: TGCAGCGTTGAAGCTAGGGGGTTGTTTTACGAGCAGTACTTC.

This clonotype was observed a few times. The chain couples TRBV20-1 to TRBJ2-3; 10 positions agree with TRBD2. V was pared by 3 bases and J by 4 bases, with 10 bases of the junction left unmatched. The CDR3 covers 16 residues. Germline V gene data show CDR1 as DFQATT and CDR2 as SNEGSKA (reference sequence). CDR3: CSASWPSGSIADTQYF. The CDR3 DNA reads TGCAGTGCTAGTTGGCCTAGCGGGAGTATCGCAGATACGCAGTATTTT.

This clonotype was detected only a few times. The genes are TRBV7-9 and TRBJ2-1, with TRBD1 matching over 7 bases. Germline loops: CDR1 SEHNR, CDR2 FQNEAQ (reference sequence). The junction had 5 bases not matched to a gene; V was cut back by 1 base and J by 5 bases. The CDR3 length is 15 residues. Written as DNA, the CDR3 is TGTGCCAGCAGCTTAGGGCGGACAGGAGACAATGAGCAGTTCTTC. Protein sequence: CASSLGRTGDNEQFF.

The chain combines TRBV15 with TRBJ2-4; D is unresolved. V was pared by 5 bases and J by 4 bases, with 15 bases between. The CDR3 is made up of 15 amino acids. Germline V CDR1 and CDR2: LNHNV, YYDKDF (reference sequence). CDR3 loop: CATSYPDTEKNIQYF. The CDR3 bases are TGTGCCACCAGCTATCCCGACACGGAGAAAAACATTCAGTACTTC.

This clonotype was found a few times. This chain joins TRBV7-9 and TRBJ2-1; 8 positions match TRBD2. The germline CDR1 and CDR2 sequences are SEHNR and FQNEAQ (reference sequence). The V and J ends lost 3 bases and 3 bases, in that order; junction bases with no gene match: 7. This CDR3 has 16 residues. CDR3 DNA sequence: TGTGCCAGCAGCTTCGGTAGCGGGGTTCGCTACAATGAGCAGTTCTTC. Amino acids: CASSFGSGVRYNEQFF. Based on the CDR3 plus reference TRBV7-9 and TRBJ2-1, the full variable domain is DTGVSQNPRHKITKRGQNVTFRCDPISEHNRLYWYRQTLGQGPEFLTYFQNEAQLEKSRLLSDRFSAERPKGSFSTLEIQRTEQGDSAMYLCASSFGSGVRYNEQFFGPGTRLTVL.

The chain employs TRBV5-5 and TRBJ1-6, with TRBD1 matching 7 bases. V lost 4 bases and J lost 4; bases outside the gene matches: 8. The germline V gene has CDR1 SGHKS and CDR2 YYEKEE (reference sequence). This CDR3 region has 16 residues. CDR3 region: CASSDMGQLYNSPLHF. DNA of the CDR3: TGTGCCAGCAGCGACATGGGACAGCTATATAATTCACCCCTCCACTTT.